This T cell receptor beta chain was captured in a study of blood T cell repertoires in COVID-19. Whole-study context: Italy, Spain and the United States were the sources of the convalescent and acute COVID-19 samples. T cells, B-cell-depleted T cells, or PBMCs provided the cDNA or gDNA that served as material.

In the original workflow: Cell counts per sample came from amplifying reference gene primers. Clones were sequenced by immunoSEQ multiplex PCR, and TCRdb holds only the in-frame ones, with some missing. Clone size and the V and J calls come from that table; the DNA yielded D and trimming. The sample yields 51,000 or so clones, roughly 89% seen once. This clone has more than one count but fewer than ten. This clonotype originated in an elderly man with acute or convalescent COVID-19. The sample was peripheral blood.

CDR3 sequence reads: CASSVVWTSGGPSSYEQYF. The CDR3 DNA reads TGTGCCAGCAGCGTAGTGTGGACTAGCGGGGGGCCAAGCTCCTACGAGCAGTACTTC. The chain couples TRBV9 to TRBJ2-7; TRBD2 agrees at 14 bases. The CDR3 is 19 amino acids. The ends lost 0 bases at V and 0 bases at J; junction bases unmatched: 8. CDR1 is SGDLS and CDR2 is YYNGEE in the germline V gene.